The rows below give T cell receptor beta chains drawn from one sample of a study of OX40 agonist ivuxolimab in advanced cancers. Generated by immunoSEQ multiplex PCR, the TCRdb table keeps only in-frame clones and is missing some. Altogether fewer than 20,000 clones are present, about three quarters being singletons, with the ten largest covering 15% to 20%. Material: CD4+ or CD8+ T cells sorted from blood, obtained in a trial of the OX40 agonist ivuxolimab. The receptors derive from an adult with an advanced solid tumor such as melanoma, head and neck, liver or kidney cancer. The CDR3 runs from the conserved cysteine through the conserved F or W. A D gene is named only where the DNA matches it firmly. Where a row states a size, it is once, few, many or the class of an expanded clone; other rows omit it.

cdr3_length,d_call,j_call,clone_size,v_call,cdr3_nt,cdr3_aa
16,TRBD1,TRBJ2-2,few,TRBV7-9,TGTGCCAGCAGCTTAGGCCAGGGGGCAAACACCGGGGAGCTGTTTTTT,CASSLGQGANTGELFF
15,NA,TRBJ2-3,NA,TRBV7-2,TGTGCCAGCAGCTACCGGGACTCCCCCGGCGGTACGCAGTATTTT,CASSYRDSPGGTQYF
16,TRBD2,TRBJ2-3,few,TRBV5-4,TGTGCCAGCAGCTTGACTAGCGGGGGGATCGTTGATACGCAGTATTTT,CASSLTSGGIVDTQYF
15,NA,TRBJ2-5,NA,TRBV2,TGTGCCAGCAGTGAGGCAGGGGGGATCCAAGAGACCCAGTACTTC,CASSEAGGIQETQYF
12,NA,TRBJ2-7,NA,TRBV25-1,TGTGCCAGCAGTGAGGGACGGCAAGAGCAGTACTTC,CASSEGRQEQYF
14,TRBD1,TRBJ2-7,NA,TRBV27,TGTGCCAGCAGTACCGGGACAGGGGGCTACGAGCAGTACTTC,CASSTGTGGYEQYF
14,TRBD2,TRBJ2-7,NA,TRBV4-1,TGCGCCAGCTCCCGGACTAGCGGGAGGGACGAGCAGTACTTC,CASSRTSGRDEQYF
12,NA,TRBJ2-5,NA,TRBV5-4,TGTGCCAGCAGCGGAGGGGGAGTTACCCAGTACTTC,CASSGGGVTQYF
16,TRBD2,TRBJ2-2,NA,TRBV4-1,TGCGCCAGCCAACGGGGACTAGCGGAGCGACACCGGGGAGCTGTTTTT,CASQRGLAERHRGAVF
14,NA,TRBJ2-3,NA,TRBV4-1,TGCGCCAGCAGCCAAGGGGATCTCCAAGATACGCAGTATTTT,CASSQGDLQDTQYF
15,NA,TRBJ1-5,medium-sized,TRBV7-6,TGTGCCAGCAGCTCTGGGGGGGATAGCAATCAGCCCCAGCATTTT,CASSSGGDSNQPQHF
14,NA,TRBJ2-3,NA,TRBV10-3,TGTGCCAGCAGTGAAATTGGGAACACAGATACGCAGTATTTT,CASSEIGNTDTQYF
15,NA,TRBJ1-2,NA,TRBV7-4,TGTGCCAGCAGCTTAGGTGCGGGGGAAGGGTATGGCTACACCTTC,CASSLGAGEGYGYTF
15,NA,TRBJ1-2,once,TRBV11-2,TGTGCCAGCAGCATTCCCGGAATAGCTAACTATGGCTACACCTTC,CASSIPGIANYGYTF
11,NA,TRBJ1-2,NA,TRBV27,TGTGCCAGCACGGGGGGAGATGGCTACACCTTC,CASTGGDGYTF
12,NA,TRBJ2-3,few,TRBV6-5,TGTGCCAGCAGTAGCTGGGAAGATACGCAGTATTTT,CASSSWEDTQYF
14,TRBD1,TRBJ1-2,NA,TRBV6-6,TGTGCCAGCAGTTCCCTGGACAGGGGAGGAGGCTACACCTTC,CASSSLDRGGGYTF
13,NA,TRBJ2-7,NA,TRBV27,TGTGCCAGCAGTTTGCGGGTTGGCTACGAGCAGTACTTC,CASSLRVGYEQYF
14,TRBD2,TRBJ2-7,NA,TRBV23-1,TGCGCCAGCAGTCGGCGACTAGCTCCCTACGAGCAGTACTTC,CASSRRLAPYEQYF
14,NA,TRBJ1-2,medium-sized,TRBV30,TGTGCCTGGAGTGCGACAAGGACTAACTATGGCTACACCTTC,CAWSATRTNYGYTF